The next 14 T cell receptor beta chains were all read from a single sample in a study of immune evolution from preneoplasia to lung adenocarcinoma. The method was immunoSEQ multiplex PCR; TCRdb's version includes in-frame clones alone and lacks a portion of them. This table has some 9,900 clones, about 84% appearing once. The sequenced material came from FFPE minimally invasive lung adenocarcinoma tissue. The receptors shown here come from a person aged 70 to 80 with lung adenocarcinoma.

The chain carries TRBV6-6 and TRBJ1-6, with a tentative D call TRBD1 (6 bases). The CDR3 spans 13 residues. Trimming shortened V by 6 bases and J by 6 bases, and 9 bases separated the two germline ends. CDR1 and CDR2 from the germline V gene are MNHNY and SVGAGI (reference sequence). The CDR3 spells CASRQGSNSPLHF. The CDR3 nucleotides are TGTGCCAGCAGGCAGGGGAGTAATTCACCCCTCCACTTT.

The chain recombines TRBV10-1 with TRBJ1-6; TRBD1 is a possible D gene (6 bases). The V end was cut by 3 bases, the J end by 13 bases, with 10 bases between. This CDR3 has 12 residues. Germline loops: CDR1 WNHNN, CDR2 SYGVQD (reference sequence). In nucleotides, the CDR3 is TGCGCCAGCAGTGACTACGACAGGCCCCTCCACTTT. This encodes CASSDYDRPLHF.

This chain uses TRBV30 with TRBJ2-7, with 9 bases fitting TRBD2. The CDR3 spans 14 residues. Trimming at V came to 2 bases and at J to 0 bases, leaving 2 bases not matched to a gene. The germline V gene has CDR1 GTSNPN and CDR2 SVGIG (reference sequence). The CDR3 loop is CAWSTTSGSYEQYF. CDR3 DNA: TGTGCCTGGAGTACGACTAGCGGCTCCTACGAGCAGTACTTC.

The V call is TRBV9, the J call TRBJ2-7; perhaps TRBD1 as D (5 bases). Germline assignment: CDR1 SGDLS and CDR2 YYNGEE. The CDR3 consists of 15 residues. Trimming stripped 0 bases from V and 0 bases from J, with 10 bases between. DNA of the CDR3: TGTGCCAGCAGCGTAGAAGCAGGGCCCTCCTACGAGCAGTACTTC. Protein product: CASSVEAGPSYEQYF.

The rearrangement uses TRBV5-6 and TRBJ1-2, with unresolved D. The CDR3 is made up of 11 amino acids. V gave up 1 base and J gave up 8 bases, with 6 bases separating them. CDR1 is SGHDT, CDR2 YYEEEE, per germline. As DNA, the CDR3 is TGTGCCAGCAGCTTGTTCGGAGGCTACACCTTC. This gives the protein CASSLFGGYTF.

Written as DNA, the CDR3 is TGTGCCTGGAGTGCCCCCGGGGGCGGCTACGAGCAGTACTTC. This translates into CAWSAPGGGYEQYF. This sequence joins TRBV30 and TRBJ2-7; D could derive from TRBD1 or TRBD2 (6 bases each). The CDR3 loop spans 14 amino acids. Deletions cut 1 base from V and 3 bases from J, with 13 bases between. Germline CDR1 and CDR2: GTSNPN and SVGIG (reference sequence).

The genes are TRBV6-5 and TRBJ2-6; possible D gene TRBD2, 6 bases. Trimming pared 2 bases from V and 2 bases from J, leaving 10 bases between. The CDR3 contains 16 residues. Germline-derived CDR1 and CDR2 are MNHEY and SVGAGI. CDR3: CASSYLGGTGANVLTF. CDR3 bases: TGTGCCAGCAGTTACCTCGGGGGAACTGGGGCCAACGTCCTGACTTTC.

This clone appeared once. The V and J genes are TRBV5-4 and TRBJ1-1; tentatively, D is TRBD1 (5 bases). Germline lookup yields CDR1 SGHNT and CDR2 YYREEE (reference sequence). The CDR3 extends over 16 amino acids. Trimming stripped 4 bases from V and 1 base from J, with 17 bases between. The CDR3 coding sequence is TGTGCCAGCAGCAGCCAGACAGCCTCTGCGAACACTGAAGCTTTCTTT. Amino acid sequence: CASSSQTASANTEAFF.

The CDR3 loop reads CATGGRMETQYF. The CDR3 coding sequence is TGTGCCACGGGGGGGCGGATGGAGACCCAGTACTTC. V gene TRBV10-3 combines with J gene TRBJ2-5, with TRBD2 identical over 8 bases. The CDR3 consists of 12 residues. V shed 10 bases, J shed 5 bases, and the junction held 6 bases outside the gene matches. Per germline, CDR1 ENHRY and CDR2 SYGVKD.

The chain is built from TRBV29-1 and TRBJ2-5, with D tentatively TRBD2 (6 bases). The J call is in doubt because the DNA end fits TRBJ2-7 better. This CDR3 has 14 residues. CDR1 is SQVTM and CDR2 is ANQGSEA in the germline V gene. The CDR3 DNA reads as TGCAGCGTTGAATGGGGGACTTCTCCCTACGAGCAGTACTTC. Translating gives CSVEWGTSPYEQYF.

The J gene is TRBJ1-6, the V gene TRBV6-4, with 9 bases lining up with TRBD1. Germline CDR1 MRHNA, CDR2 SNTAGT. V gave up 0 bases and J gave up 9 bases; unmatched junction bases: 0. This CDR3 region has 14 residues. CDR3 nucleotides: TGTGCCAGCAGTGACTCGACAGGGGGTTCACCCCTCCACTTT. Translating it yields CASSDSTGGSPLHF.

A single count supports this clone. This rearrangement joins TRBV10-3 to TRBJ1-3, with D unresolved. Germline CDR1 reads ENHRY; CDR2 reads SYGVKD. V was clipped by 5 bases and J by 0 bases, with 11 bases between them. CDR3 length equals 15 residues. The CDR3, as DNA: TGTGCCATCAGTCCCATGGCCGCCTCTGGAAACACCATATATTTT. Protein sequence: CAISPMAASGNTIYF.

V and J are TRBV27 and TRBJ1-3; TRBD1 matches at 7 bases. The germline V gene encodes CDR1 MNHEY and CDR2 SMNVEV (reference sequence). V was clipped by 7 bases and J by 2 bases; unmatched bases: 8. The CDR3 covers 15 residues. CDR3 sequence reads: CASKTDREAGNTIYF. In nucleotides, the CDR3 is TGTGCCAGCAAAACCGACAGGGAGGCTGGAAACACCATATATTTT.

This rearrangement joins TRBV7-2 to TRBJ2-3; no reliable D call. The germline V and J ends were trimmed by 4 bases and 3 bases, with 20 bases remaining between them. There are 17 residues in the CDR3. Per the germline V gene, CDR1 is SGHTA and CDR2 is FQGNSA. This CDR3 reads CASSYRSTPLLTDTQYF. CDR3 DNA sequence: TGTGCCAGCAGCTACCGGTCCACCCCTCTTCTGACAGATACGCAGTATTTT.